This record looks at one TCR beta chain sequence and its context. In the source study's methods: Estimates of nucleated cell counts were drawn from the amplification of reference gene primers. This table comes from immunoSEQ multiplex PCR, and its TCRdb copy is limited to in-frame clones, with some not included. The V and J calls and clone size are taken from that table; D and trimming were inferred from the DNA. This sample carries 250,000 to 350,000 clones, 87% of them seen once, and the ten largest clones take less than 2.5%. This sample was taken from a study of blood T cell repertoires in COVID-19. Turning to the study itself: PBMCs, B-cell-depleted T cells, or T cells were the source of the cDNA or gDNA that made up the material.

The germline CDR1 and CDR2 sequences are LNHDA and SQIVND (reference sequence). The CDR3 is 17 residues long. Deletions cut 9 bases from V and 1 base from J, with 22 bases between. The chain uses TRBV19 and TRBJ1-3; D is undetermined. The sequenced material came from peripheral blood. The sequence derives from a man between 18 and 35 years old with active or convalescent COVID-19. The CDR3, as DNA: TGTGCCAGCAACCGGGGAACCGCGGGGTATTCTGGAAACACCATATATTTT. Its translation: CASNRGTAGYSGNTIYF.